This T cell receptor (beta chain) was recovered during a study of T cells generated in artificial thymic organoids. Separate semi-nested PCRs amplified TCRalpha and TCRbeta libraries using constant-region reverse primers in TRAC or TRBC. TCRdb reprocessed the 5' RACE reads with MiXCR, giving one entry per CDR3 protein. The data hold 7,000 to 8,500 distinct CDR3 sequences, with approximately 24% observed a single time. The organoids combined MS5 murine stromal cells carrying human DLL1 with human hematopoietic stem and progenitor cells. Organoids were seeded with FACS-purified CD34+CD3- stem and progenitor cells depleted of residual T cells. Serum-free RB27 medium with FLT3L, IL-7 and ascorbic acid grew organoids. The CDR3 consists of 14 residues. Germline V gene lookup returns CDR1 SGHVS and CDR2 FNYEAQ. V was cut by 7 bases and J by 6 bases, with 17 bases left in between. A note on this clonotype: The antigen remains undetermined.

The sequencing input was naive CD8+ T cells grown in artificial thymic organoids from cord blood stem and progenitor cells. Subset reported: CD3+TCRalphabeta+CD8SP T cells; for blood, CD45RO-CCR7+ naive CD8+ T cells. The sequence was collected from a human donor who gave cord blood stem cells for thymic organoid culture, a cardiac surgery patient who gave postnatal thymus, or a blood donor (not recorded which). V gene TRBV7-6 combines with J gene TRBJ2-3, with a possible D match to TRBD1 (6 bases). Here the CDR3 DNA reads TGTGCCAGCAATTTGGGGGCCCGCCGGGATACGCAGTATTTT. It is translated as CASNLGARRDTQYF.